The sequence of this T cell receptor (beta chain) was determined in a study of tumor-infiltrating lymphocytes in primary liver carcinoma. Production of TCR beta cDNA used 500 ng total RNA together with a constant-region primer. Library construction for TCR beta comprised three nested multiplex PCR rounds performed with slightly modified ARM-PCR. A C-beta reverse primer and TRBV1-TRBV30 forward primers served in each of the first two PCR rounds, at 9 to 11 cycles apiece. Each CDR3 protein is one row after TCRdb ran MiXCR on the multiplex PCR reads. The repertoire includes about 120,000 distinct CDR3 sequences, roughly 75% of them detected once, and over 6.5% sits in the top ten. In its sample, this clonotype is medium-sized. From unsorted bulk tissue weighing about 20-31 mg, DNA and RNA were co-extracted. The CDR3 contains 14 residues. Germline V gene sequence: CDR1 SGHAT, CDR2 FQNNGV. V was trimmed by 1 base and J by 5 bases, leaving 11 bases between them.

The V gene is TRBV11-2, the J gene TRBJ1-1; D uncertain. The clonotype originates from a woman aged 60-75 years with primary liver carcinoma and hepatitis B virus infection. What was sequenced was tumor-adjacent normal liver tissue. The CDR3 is CASSLVVLGTEAFF. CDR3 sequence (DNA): TGTGCCAGCAGCTTAGTGGTATTGGGAACTGAAGCTTTCTTT.